The sequence of this TCR beta chain was determined in a study of T cells in Graves' hyperthyroidism and ophthalmopathy. The CDR3 loop spans 13 amino acids. Germline V gene lookup returns CDR1 SSHAT and CDR2 FNYEAQ (reference sequence). Amplified TCR beta CDR3 regions derived from RNA transcripts. A first-round RT-PCR of the TCR CDR3 used the HTBI primer set. In TCRdb, the multiplex PCR reads were re-called with MiXCR into one record per CDR3 protein. The sample contains fewer than 650,000 distinct CDR3 sequences, around 15% of which appear only once. General study points: Ophthalmopathy, as predicted by the model, came a median 6.5 months after the prediction. Also found in blood were most expanded thyroid clonotypes above 0.001.

This clonotype has just a few counts. No antigen is known for it. Relative to the germline gene, one junction end is altered; a read error may explain this. In patients aged 18 to 65, hyperthyroidism was newly diagnosed, with duration under 2 months. Investigators excluded patients with uncontrolled infection, other autoimmune disease, pregnancy or lactation. The sequenced sample was blood. The origin of this receptor is a middle-aged woman with Graves' hyperthyroidism. The V gene is TRBV7-7, the J gene TRBJ2-2; TRBD1 might be the D (6 bases). CDR3 residues: CASSGRGSGELFF. CDR3 DNA: TGTGCTAGCAGCGGCAGGGGTAGCGGGGAGCTGTTTTTT.